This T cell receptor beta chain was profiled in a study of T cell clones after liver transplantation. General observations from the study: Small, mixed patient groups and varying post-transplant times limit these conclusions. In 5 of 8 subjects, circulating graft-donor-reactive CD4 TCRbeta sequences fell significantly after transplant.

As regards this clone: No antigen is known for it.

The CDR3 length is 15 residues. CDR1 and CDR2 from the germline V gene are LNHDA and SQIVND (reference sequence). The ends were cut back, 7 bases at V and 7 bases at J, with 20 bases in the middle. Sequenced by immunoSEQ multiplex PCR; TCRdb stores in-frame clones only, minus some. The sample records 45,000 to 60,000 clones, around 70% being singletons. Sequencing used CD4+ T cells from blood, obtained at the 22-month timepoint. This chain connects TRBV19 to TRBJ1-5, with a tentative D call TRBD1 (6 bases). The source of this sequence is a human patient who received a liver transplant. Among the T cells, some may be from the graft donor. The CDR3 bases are TGTGCCAGTACCGAACTGTTGGGGGCTGGGCAGCCCCAGCATTTT. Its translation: CASTELLGAGQPQHF.